The next 7 T cell receptor beta chains were all read from a single sample in a study of memory CD4+ T cells and cytomegalovirus serostatus. Sequencing was performed with immunoSEQ multiplex PCR; in TCRdb, only in-frame clones are kept and a portion is missing. Seen here are tens of thousands of clones, more than 75% observed once, and the top ten hold approximately 0.73%. The sort gate was single viable CD3+CD4+CD8-CD45RO+ cells for memory CD4+ T cells. The sequenced sample consisted of memory CD4+ T cells from blood. The receptors were gathered from an adult in good health and CMV-seronegative.

The chain employs TRBV7-8 and TRBJ2-5; 9 bases are shared with TRBD2. Germline CDR1 reads SGHVS; CDR2 reads FQNEAQ. Trimming at V came to 5 bases and at J to 7 bases, leaving 20 bases not matched to a gene. CDR3 length: 18 residues. CDR3 in DNA: TGTGCCAGCAGCCCGAGCGCCCCTCGCAGCGGGGGGCAGGGGACCCAGTACTTC. Protein sequence: CASSPSAPRSGGQGTQYF. The whole variable domain, filled in from reference TRBV7-8 and TRBJ2-5, reads GAGVSQSPRYKVAKRGQDVALRCDPISGHVSLFWYQQALGQGPEFLTYFQNEAQLDKSGLPSDRFFAERPEGSVSTLKIQRTQQEDSAVYLCASSPSAPRSGGQGTQYFGPGTRLLVL.

The chain joins TRBV18 to TRBJ1-2, with 8 bases fitting TRBD1. The CDR3 covers 14 residues. J gave up 7 bases and V 4 bases, and 8 bases lay outside the gene matches. The V gene's germline CDR1 is KGHSH and CDR2 LQKENI. The CDR3, as DNA: TGTGCCAGCTCACAAGAGACAGGGGTCGGTGGCTACACCTTC. Translation gives CASSQETGVGGYTF.

This clone was counted a single time. This chain uses TRBV18 with TRBJ1-4; 8 bases match TRBD1. CDR3 size: 15 residues. Germline CDR1 KGHSH, CDR2 LQKENI. V lost 4 bases and J lost 8; bases outside the gene matches: 9. CDR3 loop: CASSRGQGGEEKLFF. The CDR3 DNA reads TGTGCCAGCTCACGTGGACAGGGAGGAGAGGAAAAACTGTTTTTT.

The V and J genes are TRBV30 and TRBJ2-2; D is ambiguous. Germline CDR1 GTSNPN, CDR2 SVGIG (reference sequence). CDR3 size: 11 residues. V gave up 4 bases and J gave up 9 bases, with 9 bases separating them. CDR3 nucleotide sequence: TGTGCCTGGACCCCTGGCCGGGAGCTGTTTTTT. As protein: CAWTPGRELFF.

V is TRBV4-1 and J is TRBJ1-5; the match to TRBD1 covers 8 bases. V gave up 0 bases and J gave up 6 bases; unmatched junction bases: 10. CDR3 size: 17 residues. Germline loops: CDR1 MGHRA, CDR2 YSYEKL. CDR3 coding DNA: TGCGCCAGCAGCCAAGATCTTAGAACAGGGGGACTTCAGCCCCAGCATTTT. Translation gives CASSQDLRTGGLQPQHF.

This clone ranks as medium-sized (0.01 to 0.1%). The rearrangement uses TRBV7-2 and TRBJ1-2; maybe TRBD1 (5 bases). Trimming left V 4 bases short and J 4 bases short, with 13 bases between. The CDR3 extends over 14 amino acids. Germline CDR1 is SGHTA and CDR2 is FQGNSA. CDR3 bases: TGTGCCAGCAGCTCTGGGACCCCGGGCTATGGCTACACCTTC. Encoded protein: CASSSGTPGYGYTF. Full variable domain (missing parts from reference TRBV7-2 and TRBJ1-2): GAGVSQSPSNKVTEKGKDVELRCDPISGHTALYWYRQSLGQGLEFLIYFQGNSAPDKSGLPSDRFSAERTGGSVSTLTIQRTQQEDSAVYLCASSSGTPGYGYTFGSGTRLTVV.

In its sample, this clone was seen a few times. As DNA, the CDR3 is TGTGCCAGCAGCTCAAACAGGGATCAGCCCCAGCATTTT. Translation: CASSSNRDQPQHF. The chain combines TRBV7-2 with TRBJ1-5; possibly TRBD1 for D (6 bases). Deletions cut 4 bases from V and 5 bases from J, with 9 bases between. The CDR3 is 13 amino acids. CDR1 and CDR2 from the germline V gene are SGHTA and FQGNSA.